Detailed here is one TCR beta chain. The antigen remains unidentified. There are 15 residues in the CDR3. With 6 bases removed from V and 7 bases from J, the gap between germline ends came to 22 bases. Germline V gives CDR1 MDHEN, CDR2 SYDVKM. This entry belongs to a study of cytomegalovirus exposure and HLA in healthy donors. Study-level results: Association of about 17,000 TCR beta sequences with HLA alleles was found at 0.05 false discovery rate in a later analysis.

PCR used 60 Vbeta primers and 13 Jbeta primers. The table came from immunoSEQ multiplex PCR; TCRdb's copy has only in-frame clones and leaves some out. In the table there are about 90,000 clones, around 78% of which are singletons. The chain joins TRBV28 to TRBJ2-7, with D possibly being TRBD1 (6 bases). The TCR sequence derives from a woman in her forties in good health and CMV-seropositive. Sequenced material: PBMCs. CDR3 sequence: CASRKTGSPNGEQYF. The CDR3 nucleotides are TGTGCCAGCAGGAAAACAGGGAGTCCTAACGGGGAGCAGTACTTC.